This T cell receptor beta chain comes out of a study of memory CD4+ T cells and cytomegalovirus serostatus. J gave up 7 bases and V 0 bases, and 7 bases lay outside the gene matches. CDR3 length: 17 residues. Germline-derived CDR1 and CDR2 are SGHRS and YFSETQ. The sort gate was single viable CD3+CD4+CD8-CD45RO+ cells for memory CD4+ T cells. TCRdb's copy holds only in-frame clones and misses some; the assay was immunoSEQ multiplex PCR. Of 80,000 or so clones in the sample, roughly 78% were seen once. The chain has TRBV5-1 and TRBJ2-1; TRBD2 matches 13 bases. The TCR originated in an adult in good health and CMV-seropositive. Input material: memory CD4+ T cells from blood. The CDR3 coding sequence is TGCGCCAGCAGCTTGGACCCTGGACTAGCGGGAGCAAATGAGCAGTTCTTC. This encodes CASSLDPGLAGANEQFF.